This T cell receptor beta chain was documented in a study of Graves' ophthalmopathy and Graves' hyperthyroidism. Amplifying from RNA transcripts, the study obtained TCR beta CDR3 regions. The authors performed first-round RT-PCR with HTBI primers and then a second-round multiplex PCR. TCRdb re-called the multiplex PCR reads through MiXCR, storing one row per CDR3 protein. The sample includes roughly 380,000 distinct CDR3 sequences, 15% seen only once; the top ten take roughly 7%. Hyperthyroidism counted as stable given no ophthalmopathy within 18 months of follow-up. It was from roughly 9.3 ml of fresh peripheral blood that the PBMCs came. This clonotype has at least ten counts. The germline CDR1 and CDR2 sequences are MNHEY and SVGEGT. Trimming cost V 6 bases and J 5 bases; bases outside gene matches: 10. This CDR3 region has 15 residues.

The sequenced material came from peripheral blood. This sequence was found in a woman aged 18-35 years with stable Graves' hyperthyroidism. The V gene is TRBV6-2 or TRBV6-3, the J gene TRBJ2-5; TRBD1 aligns across 9 bases. The CDR3 reads CASSLLQGAGETQYF. CDR3 nucleotide sequence: TGTGCCAGCAGCCTGCTACAGGGGGCGGGGGAGACCCAGTACTTC.